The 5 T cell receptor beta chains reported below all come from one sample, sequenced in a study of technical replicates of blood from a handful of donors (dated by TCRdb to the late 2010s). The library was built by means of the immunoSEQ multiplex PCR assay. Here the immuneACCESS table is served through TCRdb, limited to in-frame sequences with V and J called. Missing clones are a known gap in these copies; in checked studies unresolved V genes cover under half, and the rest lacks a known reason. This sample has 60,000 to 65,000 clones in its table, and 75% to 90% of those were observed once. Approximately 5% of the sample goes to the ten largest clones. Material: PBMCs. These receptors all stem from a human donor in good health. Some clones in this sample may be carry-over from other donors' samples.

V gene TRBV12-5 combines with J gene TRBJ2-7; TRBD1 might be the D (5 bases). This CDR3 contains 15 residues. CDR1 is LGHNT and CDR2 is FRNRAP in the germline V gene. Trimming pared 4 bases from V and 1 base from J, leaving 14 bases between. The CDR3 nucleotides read TGTGCTAGTGGTTCAGACAGATACCCTTCCTACGAGCAGTACTTC. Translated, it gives CASGSDRYPSYEQYF.

Here the CDR3 reads CASSPRASGRDTQYF. The CDR3 nucleotides read TGTGCCAGCAGCCCACGGGCTAGCGGGAGAGATACGCAGTATTTT. The chain uses TRBV7-2 and TRBJ2-3; 10 bases fit TRBD2. The CDR3 covers 15 residues. Per germline, CDR1 SGHTA and CDR2 FQGNSA. Losses at the gene ends were 5 bases for V and 5 bases for J; bases not matched to a gene: 7.

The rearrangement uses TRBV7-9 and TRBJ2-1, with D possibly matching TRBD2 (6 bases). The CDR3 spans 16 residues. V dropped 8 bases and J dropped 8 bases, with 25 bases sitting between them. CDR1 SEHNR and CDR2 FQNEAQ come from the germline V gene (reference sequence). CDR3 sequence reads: CASGIAGSRPVDEQFF. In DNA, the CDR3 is TGTGCCAGCGGAATTGCCGGGAGCCGACCTGTCGATGAGCAGTTCTTC.

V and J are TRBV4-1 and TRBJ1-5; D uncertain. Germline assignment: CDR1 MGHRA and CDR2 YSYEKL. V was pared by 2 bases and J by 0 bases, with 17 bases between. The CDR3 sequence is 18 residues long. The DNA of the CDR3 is TGCGCCAGCAGCCAAAGAATATACAGAAAAGATAGCAATCAGCCCCAGCATTTT. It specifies CASSQRIYRKDSNQPQHF.

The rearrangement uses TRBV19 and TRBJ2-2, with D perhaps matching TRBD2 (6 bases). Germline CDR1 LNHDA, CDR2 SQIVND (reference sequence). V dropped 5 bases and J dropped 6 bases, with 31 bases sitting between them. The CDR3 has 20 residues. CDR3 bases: TGTGCCAGTAGTGGCCTGGGGGGAGGTGTCGGAGCCGGTCAAGCCGGGGAGCTGTTTTTT. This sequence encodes CASSGLGGGVGAGQAGELFF. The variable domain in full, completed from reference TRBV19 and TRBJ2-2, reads DGGITQSPKYLFRKEGQNVTLSCEQNLNHDAMYWYRQDPGQGLRLIYYSQIVNDFQKGDIAEGYSVSREKKESFPLTVTSAQKNPTAFYLCASSGLGGGVGAGQAGELFFGEGSRLTVL.